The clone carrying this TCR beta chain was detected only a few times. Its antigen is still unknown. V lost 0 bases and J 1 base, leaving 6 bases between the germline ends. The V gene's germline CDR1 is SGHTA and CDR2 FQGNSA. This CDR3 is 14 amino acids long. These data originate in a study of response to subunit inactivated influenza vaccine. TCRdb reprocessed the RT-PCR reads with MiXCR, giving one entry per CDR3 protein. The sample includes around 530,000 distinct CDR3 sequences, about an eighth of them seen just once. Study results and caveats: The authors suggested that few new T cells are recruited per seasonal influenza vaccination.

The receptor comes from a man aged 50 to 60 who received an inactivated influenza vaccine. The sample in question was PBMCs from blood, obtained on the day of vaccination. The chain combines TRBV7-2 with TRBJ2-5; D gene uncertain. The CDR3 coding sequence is TGTGCCAGCAGCTTAGCGGCGTCCCAAGAGACCCAGTACTTC. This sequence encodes CASSLAASQETQYF.